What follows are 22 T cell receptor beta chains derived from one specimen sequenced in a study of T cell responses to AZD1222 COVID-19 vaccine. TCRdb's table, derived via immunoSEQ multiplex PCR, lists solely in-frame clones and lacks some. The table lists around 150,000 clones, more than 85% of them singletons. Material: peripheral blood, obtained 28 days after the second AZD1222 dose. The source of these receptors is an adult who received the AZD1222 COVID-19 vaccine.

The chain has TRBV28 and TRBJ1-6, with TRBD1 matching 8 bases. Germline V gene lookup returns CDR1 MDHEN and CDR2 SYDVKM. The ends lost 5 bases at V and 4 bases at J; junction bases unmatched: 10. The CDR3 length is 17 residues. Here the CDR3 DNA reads TGTGCCAGCAGTCCAACCCCGGGACAGGCTTATAATTCACCCCTCCACTTT. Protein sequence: CASSPTPGQAYNSPLHF.

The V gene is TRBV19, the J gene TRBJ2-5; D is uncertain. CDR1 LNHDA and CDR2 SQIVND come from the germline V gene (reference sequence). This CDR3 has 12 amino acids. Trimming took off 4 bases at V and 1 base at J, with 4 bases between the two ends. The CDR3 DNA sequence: TGTGCCAGTAGTAACAGCCAAGAGACCCAGTACTTC. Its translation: CASSNSQETQYF.

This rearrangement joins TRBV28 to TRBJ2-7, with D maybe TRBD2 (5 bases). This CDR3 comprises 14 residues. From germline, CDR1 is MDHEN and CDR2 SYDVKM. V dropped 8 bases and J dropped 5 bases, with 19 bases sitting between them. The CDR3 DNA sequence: TGTGCCAGCGAAGCGAGCGGAGGCCCCGACGAGCAGTACTTC. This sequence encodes CASEASGGPDEQYF.

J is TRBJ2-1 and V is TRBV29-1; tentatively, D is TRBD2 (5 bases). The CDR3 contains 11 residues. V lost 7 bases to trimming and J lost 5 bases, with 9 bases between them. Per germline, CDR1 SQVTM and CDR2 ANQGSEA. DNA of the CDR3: TGCAGCGCCCTGGGAGACAATGAGCAGTTCTTC. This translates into CSALGDNEQFF.

CDR3 sequence: CAASEGGGETWGYTF. The CDR3 region has the DNA TGTGCCGCAAGCGAGGGGGGAGGAGAGACCTGGGGCTACACCTTC. The V and J genes are TRBV25-1 and TRBJ1-2; perhaps TRBD1 as D (6 bases). CDR3 length: 15 residues. The V gene lost 11 bases and the J gene lost 8 bases, with 27 bases spanning the gap. From germline, CDR1 is MGHDK and CDR2 SYGVNS.

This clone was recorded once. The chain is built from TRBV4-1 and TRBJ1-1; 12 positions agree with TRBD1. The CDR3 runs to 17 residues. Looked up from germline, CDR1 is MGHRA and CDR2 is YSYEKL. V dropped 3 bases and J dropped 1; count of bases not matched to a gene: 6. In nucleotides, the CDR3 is TGCGCCAGCAGCCAGCTGGGACAGGGGGCCAGGAACACTGAAGCTTTCTTT. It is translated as CASSQLGQGARNTEAFF.

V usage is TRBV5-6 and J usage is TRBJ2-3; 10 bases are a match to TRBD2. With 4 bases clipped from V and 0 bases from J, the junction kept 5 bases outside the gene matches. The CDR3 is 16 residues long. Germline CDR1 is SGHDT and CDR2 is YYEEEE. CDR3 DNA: TGTGCCAGCAGCACGGGACTAGCGAGAAGCACAGATACGCAGTATTTT. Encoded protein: CASSTGLARSTDTQYF.

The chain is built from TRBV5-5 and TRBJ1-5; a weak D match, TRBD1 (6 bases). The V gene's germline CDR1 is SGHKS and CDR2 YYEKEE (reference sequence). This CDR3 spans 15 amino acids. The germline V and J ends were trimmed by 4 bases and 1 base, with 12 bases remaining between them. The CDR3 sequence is CASSHQDRSNQPQHF. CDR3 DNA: TGTGCCAGCAGCCATCAGGACAGAAGCAATCAGCCCCAGCATTTT.

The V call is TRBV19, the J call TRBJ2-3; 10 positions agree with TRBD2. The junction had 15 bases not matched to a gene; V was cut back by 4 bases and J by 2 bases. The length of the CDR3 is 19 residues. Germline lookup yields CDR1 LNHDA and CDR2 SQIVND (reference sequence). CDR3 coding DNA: TGTGCCAGTAGTAGCCCTAGCGGGGGAGTCTACGAATCCACAGATACGCAGTATTTT. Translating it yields CASSSPSGGVYESTDTQYF.

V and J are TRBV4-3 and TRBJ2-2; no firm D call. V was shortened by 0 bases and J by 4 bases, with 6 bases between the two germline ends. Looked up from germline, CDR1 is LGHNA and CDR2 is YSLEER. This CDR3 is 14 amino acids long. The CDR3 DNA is TGCGCCAGCAGCCAAGATTATCCCACCGGGGAGCTGTTTTTT. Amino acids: CASSQDYPTGELFF.

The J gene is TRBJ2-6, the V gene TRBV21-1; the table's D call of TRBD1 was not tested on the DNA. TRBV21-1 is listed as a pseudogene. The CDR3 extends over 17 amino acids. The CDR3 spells CASSSRDSPSGANVLTF. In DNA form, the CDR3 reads TGTGCCAGCAGCAGCCGGGACAGTCCCTCTGGGGCCAACGTCCTGACTTTC.

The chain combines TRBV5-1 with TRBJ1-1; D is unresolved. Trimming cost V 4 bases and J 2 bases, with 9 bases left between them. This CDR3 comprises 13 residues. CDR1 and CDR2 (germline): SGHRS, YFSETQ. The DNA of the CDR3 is TGCGCCAGCAGCCCTAGGCTCAACACTGAAGCTTTCTTT. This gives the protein CASSPRLNTEAFF.

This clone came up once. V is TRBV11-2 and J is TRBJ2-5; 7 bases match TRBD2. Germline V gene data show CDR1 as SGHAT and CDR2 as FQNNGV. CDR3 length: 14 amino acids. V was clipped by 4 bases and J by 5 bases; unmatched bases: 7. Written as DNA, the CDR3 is TGTGCCAGCAGCTCCTCCGCGGGAGCCGAGACCCAGTACTTC. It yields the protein CASSSSAGAETQYF. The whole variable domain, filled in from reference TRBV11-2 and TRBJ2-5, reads EAGVAQSPRYKIIEKRQSVAFWCNPISGHATLYWYQQILGQGPKLLIQFQNNGVVDDSQLPKDRFSAERLKGVDSTLKIQPAKLEDSAVYLCASSSSAGAETQYFGPGTRLLVL.

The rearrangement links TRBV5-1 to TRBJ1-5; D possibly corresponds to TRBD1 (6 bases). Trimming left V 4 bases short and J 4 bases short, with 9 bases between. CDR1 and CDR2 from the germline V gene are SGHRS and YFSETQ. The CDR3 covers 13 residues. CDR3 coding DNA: TGCGCCAGCAGCCCAGGGGTTAATCAGCCCCAGCATTTT. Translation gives CASSPGVNQPQHF.

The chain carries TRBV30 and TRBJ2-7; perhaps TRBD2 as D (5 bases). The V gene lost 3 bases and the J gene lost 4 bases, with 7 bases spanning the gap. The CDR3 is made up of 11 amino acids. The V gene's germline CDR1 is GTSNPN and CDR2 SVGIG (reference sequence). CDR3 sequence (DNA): TGTGCCTGGAGCGGGGAATACGAGCAGTACTTC. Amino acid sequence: CAWSGEYEQYF.

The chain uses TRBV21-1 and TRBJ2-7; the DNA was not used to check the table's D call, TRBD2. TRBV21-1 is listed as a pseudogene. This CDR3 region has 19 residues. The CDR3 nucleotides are TGTGCCAGCAGCAATCCGGGACTAGCGGGAGGGCAGCACATCTACGAGCAGTACTTC. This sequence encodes CASSNPGLAGGQHIYEQYF.

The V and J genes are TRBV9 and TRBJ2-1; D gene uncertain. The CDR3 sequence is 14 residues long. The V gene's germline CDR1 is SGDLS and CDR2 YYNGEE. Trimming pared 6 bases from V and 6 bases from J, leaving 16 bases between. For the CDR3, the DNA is TGTGCCAGCACCCCGTTATTCACGGTCAATGAGCAGTTCTTC. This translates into CASTPLFTVNEQFF.

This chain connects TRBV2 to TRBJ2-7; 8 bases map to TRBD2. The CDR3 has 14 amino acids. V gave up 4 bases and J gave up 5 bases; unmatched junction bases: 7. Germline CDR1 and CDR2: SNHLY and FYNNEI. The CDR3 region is CASSAASGSNEQYF. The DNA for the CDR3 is TGTGCCAGCAGTGCGGCCAGCGGGAGCAACGAGCAGTACTTC.

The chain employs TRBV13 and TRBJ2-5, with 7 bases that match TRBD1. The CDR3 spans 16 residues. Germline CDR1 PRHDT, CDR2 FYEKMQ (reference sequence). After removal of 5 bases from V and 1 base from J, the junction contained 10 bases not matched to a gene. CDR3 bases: TGTGCCAGCAGCCAAAGACAGGGCCCACTCCAAGAGACCCAGTACTTC. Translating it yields CASSQRQGPLQETQYF.

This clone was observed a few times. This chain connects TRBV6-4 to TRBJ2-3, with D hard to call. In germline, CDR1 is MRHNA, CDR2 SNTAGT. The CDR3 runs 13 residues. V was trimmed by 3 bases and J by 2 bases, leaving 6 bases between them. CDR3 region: CASSEVFTDTQYF. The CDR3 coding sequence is TGTGCCAGCAGTGAGGTATTCACAGATACGCAGTATTTT.

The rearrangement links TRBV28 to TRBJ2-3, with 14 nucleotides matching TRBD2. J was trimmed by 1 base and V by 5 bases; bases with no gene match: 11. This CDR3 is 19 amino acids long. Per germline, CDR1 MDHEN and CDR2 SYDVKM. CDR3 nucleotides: TGTGCCAGCAGTCCGACTAGCGGGAGGGCCCCTGGGGGCACAGATACGCAGTATTTT. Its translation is CASSPTSGRAPGGTDTQYF. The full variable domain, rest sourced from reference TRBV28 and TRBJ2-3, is DVKVTQSSRYLVKRTGEKVFLECVQDMDHENMFWYRQDPGLGLRLIYFSYDVKMKEKGDIPEGYSVSREKKERFSLILESASTNQTSMYLCASSPTSGRAPGGTDTQYFGPGTRLTVL.

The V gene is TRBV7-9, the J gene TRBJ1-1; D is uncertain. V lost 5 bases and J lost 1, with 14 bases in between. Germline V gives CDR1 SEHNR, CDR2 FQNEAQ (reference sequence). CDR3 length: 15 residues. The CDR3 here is CASSLNGGRNTEAFF. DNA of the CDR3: TGTGCCAGCAGCCTTAACGGAGGGAGGAACACTGAAGCTTTCTTT.